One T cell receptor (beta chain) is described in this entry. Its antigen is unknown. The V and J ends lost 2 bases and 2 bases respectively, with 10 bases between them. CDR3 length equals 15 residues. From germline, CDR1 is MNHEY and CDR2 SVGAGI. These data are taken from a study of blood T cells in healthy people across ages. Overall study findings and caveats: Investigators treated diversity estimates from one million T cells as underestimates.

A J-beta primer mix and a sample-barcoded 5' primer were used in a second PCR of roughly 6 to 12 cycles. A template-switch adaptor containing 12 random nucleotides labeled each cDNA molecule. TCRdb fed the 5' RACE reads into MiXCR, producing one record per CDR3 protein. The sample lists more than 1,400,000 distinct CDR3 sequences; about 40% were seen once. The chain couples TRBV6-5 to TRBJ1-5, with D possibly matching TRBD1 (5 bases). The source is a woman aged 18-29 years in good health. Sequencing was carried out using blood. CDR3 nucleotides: TGTGCCAGCAGTTACAAAGGACACCGCAATCAGCCCCAGCATTTT. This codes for CASSYKGHRNQPQHF.